One TCR beta chain is described in this entry. Its antigen is as yet unknown. This sample was included in a study of blood T cells in healthy people across ages. Study-level findings and limits: Among long-lived donors, naive CD4+ cells were more numerous and diversity higher than in aged donors.

RNA extraction gave at least 5.5 micrograms of total RNA per sample. CDR3 length: 13 residues. From germline, CDR1 is MDHEN and CDR2 SYDVKM. V was clipped by 7 bases and J by 5 bases; unmatched bases: 7. Sample-barcoded 5' priming and a J-beta primer mix drove a second PCR of about 7 to 11 cycles. One entry per CDR3 protein results from TCRdb running MiXCR on the 5' RACE reads. The sample includes hundreds of thousands of distinct CDR3 sequences, around 50% of them seen just once. Sequences were obtained from blood. J is TRBJ1-2 and V is TRBV28; 7 bases line up with TRBD1. This clonotype originated in a man in his forties in good health. The CDR3 DNA reads TGTGCCAGCAACGCAGGGGGGTCGTATGGCTACACCTTC. This encodes CASNAGGSYGYTF.